These 19 T cell receptor beta chains originate from one sample sequenced in a study of blood T cell repertoires in COVID-19. Libraries were prepared by immunoSEQ multiplex PCR; TCRdb keeps only in-frame clonotypes and omits some of them. The sample has about 250,000 clones, approximately 91% seen once. The material sequenced was peripheral blood. The origin of the receptors is a woman aged 40 to 55 who had recovered from COVID-19.

The CDR3 DNA reads TGTGCCAGCAGCTGGACAGGAAACACCATATATTTT. Translating it yields CASSWTGNTIYF. The rearrangement joins TRBV12-3 or TRBV12-4 to TRBJ1-3; D possibly corresponds to TRBD1 (5 bases). CDR3 size: 12 residues. With 6 bases removed from V and 4 bases from J, the gap between germline ends came to 7 bases.

This clone was detected once. This rearrangement joins TRBV5-8 to TRBJ2-6; D possibly corresponds to TRBD2 (6 bases). CDR3 length: 17 residues. V dropped 3 bases and J dropped 0 bases, with 13 bases sitting between them. Germline lookup yields CDR1 SGHTS and CDR2 YDEGEE. DNA of the CDR3: TGTGCCAGCAGCTCCGGGACGGACTACTCTGGGGCCAACGTCCTGACTTTC. Protein product: CASSSGTDYSGANVLTF.

The rearrangement joins TRBV29-1 to TRBJ1-1; 8 bases are a match to TRBD1. CDR1 and CDR2 from the germline V gene are SQVTM and ANQGSEA. CDR3 length: 12 residues. The V segment lost 5 bases and the J segment 6 bases; nucleotides outside the gene matches: 5. Written as DNA, the CDR3 is TGCAGCGTTCGGACAGGGACTGCTGAAGCTTTCTTT. Translating it yields CSVRTGTAEAFF.

Here the CDR3 DNA reads TGTGCCAGCAGCTTAACATCCCTCTACGAGCAGTACTTC. It codes for CASSLTSLYEQYF. The chain joins TRBV7-9 to TRBJ2-7; D is unresolved. Germline V CDR1 and CDR2: SEHNR, FQNEAQ (reference sequence). V lost 2 bases, J lost 3 bases, and 8 bases lay in between. This CDR3 spans 13 amino acids.

The chain is built from TRBV4-2 and TRBJ1-2, with D perhaps TRBD1 (6 bases). The V end lost 1 base, the J end lost 6 bases, and 9 bases lay between the germline ends. Looked up from germline, CDR1 is LGHNA and CDR2 is YNFKEQ. CDR3 length: 13 residues. DNA of the CDR3: TGTGCCAGCAGCCAAGGGGGGCCGGATGGCTACACCTTC. Translated: CASSQGGPDGYTF.

This chain links TRBV4-1 with TRBJ1-3, with D tentatively TRBD1 (6 bases). Trimming left V 0 bases short and J 4 bases short, with 10 bases between. Germline V CDR1 and CDR2: MGHRA, YSYEKL. This CDR3 has 15 amino acids. The CDR3 region is CASSQDPGDGNTIYF. The CDR3, as DNA: TGCGCCAGCAGCCAAGATCCAGGGGACGGAAACACCATATATTTT.

As regards this clone: Other DNA sequences in this sample translate to the same CDR3. V is TRBV12-3 or TRBV12-4 and J is TRBJ2-5; D is perhaps TRBD2 (6 bases). V gave up 6 bases and J gave up 5 bases, with 13 bases separating them. The CDR3 consists of 13 residues. CDR3 sequence reads: CASSFGGEETQYF. The CDR3 coding sequence is TGTGCCAGCAGCTTCGGGGGAGAGGAGACCCAGTACTTC.

The V and J genes are TRBV5-8 and TRBJ2-3, with D perhaps matching TRBD2 (6 bases). The V gene lost 3 bases and the J gene lost 8 bases, with 10 bases spanning the gap. This CDR3 region has 12 residues. Germline CDR1 and CDR2: SGHTS and YDEGEE. CDR3 DNA sequence: TGTGCCAGCAGCTCCCTCGGGGGTACGCAGTATTTT. Translating it yields CASSSLGGTQYF.

This clone was recorded once. This chain connects TRBV4-1 to TRBJ1-1; 10 bases are shared with TRBD1. This CDR3 contains 16 residues. The germline gives CDR1 MGHRA, CDR2 YSYEKL. Trimming took 4 bases from V and 3 from J; bases not matched to a gene: 8. The CDR3 DNA follows: TGCGCCAGCAGCCCTCCCGGGACAGGGGTTGACACTGAAGCTTTCTTT. Its protein product is CASSPPGTGVDTEAFF.

V is TRBV7-3 and J is TRBJ2-1; TRBD1 agrees at 8 bases. The CDR3 runs to 16 residues. Trimming cost V 3 bases and J 7 bases; bases outside gene matches: 11. Germline V CDR1 and CDR2: SGHTA, FQGTGA. The CDR3 loop is CASSLSWTGTWNEQFF. The CDR3 DNA is TGTGCCAGCAGCTTGAGCTGGACAGGGACGTGGAATGAGCAGTTCTTC.

V and J are TRBV19 and TRBJ2-5; TRBD1 might be the D (6 bases). Germline values: CDR1 LNHDA, CDR2 SQIVND (reference sequence). The CDR3 loop spans 13 amino acids. V was cut by 3 bases and J by 4 bases, with 9 bases left in between. CDR3 residues: CASSIPGVETQYF. The DNA of the CDR3 is TGTGCCAGTAGTATCCCAGGGGTAGAGACCCAGTACTTC.

V is TRBV6-6 and J is TRBJ2-5; 8 bases align to TRBD2. This CDR3 spans 14 amino acids. The V gene's germline CDR1 is MNHNY and CDR2 SVGAGI (reference sequence). The trim removed 0 bases at V and 4 bases at J, leaving 1 base unmatched. The CDR3 DNA reads TGTGCCAGCAGTTACTCTAGCGGGATAGAGACCCAGTACTTC. Translation: CASSYSSGIETQYF.

The chain employs TRBV19 and TRBJ2-3, with D unresolved. CDR3 length: 12 residues. The V end was cut by 6 bases, the J end by 0 bases, with 4 bases between. Germline-derived CDR1 and CDR2 are LNHDA and SQIVND (reference sequence). CDR3 sequence (DNA): TGTGCCAGTAGGGCTAGCACAGATACGCAGTATTTT. Encoded protein: CASRASTDTQYF. The whole variable domain, filled in from reference TRBV19 and TRBJ2-3, reads DGGITQSPKYLFRKEGQNVTLSCEQNLNHDAMYWYRQDPGQGLRLIYYSQIVNDFQKGDIAEGYSVSREKKESFPLTVTSAQKNPTAFYLCASRASTDTQYFGPGTRLTVL.

J is TRBJ2-1 and V is TRBV6-5; TRBD2 matches 8 bases. CDR1 and CDR2 (germline): MNHEY, SVGAGI. This CDR3 has 15 residues. V shed 6 bases, J shed 5 bases, and the junction held 9 bases outside the gene matches. As DNA, the CDR3 is TGTGCCAGCAGATCTGGCGGGAGGACCCACAATGAGCAGTTCTTC. Protein: CASRSGGRTHNEQFF.

CDR3 sequence: CASSSTLAGVYNEQFF. The CDR3, as DNA: TGTGCCAGCAGCTCCACTCTAGCGGGAGTCTACAATGAGCAGTTCTTC. The V call is TRBV7-6, the J call TRBJ2-1; TRBD2 matches 10 bases. The V gene end was trimmed by 4 bases and the J gene end by 3 bases; junction bases not matched to a gene: 6. The CDR3 is 16 amino acids. Germline lookup yields CDR1 SGHVS and CDR2 FNYEAQ.

The DNA of the CDR3 is TGTGCCAGCAGTGATAACTTTAAGTCTAGTTGGCAGCAACAAGAGACCCAGTACTTC. Translation: CASSDNFKSSWQQQETQYF. The chain combines TRBV6-1 with TRBJ2-5; D is undetermined. The CDR3 covers 19 residues. Germline V lookup: CDR1 MNHNS, CDR2 SASEGT. The V end lost 3 bases, the J end lost 2 bases, and 25 bases lay between the germline ends.

The chain links TRBV19 to TRBJ1-2; tentatively, D is TRBD1 (5 bases). The germline V and J ends were trimmed by 3 bases and 3 bases, with 14 bases remaining between them. Germline V gene lookup returns CDR1 LNHDA and CDR2 SQIVND (reference sequence). The length of the CDR3 is 15 residues. The CDR3 nucleotides read TGTGCCAGTAGTATTAGCTGGGGAGGGGACTATGGCTACACCTTC. It yields the protein CASSISWGGDYGYTF.

The chain links TRBV24-1 to TRBJ2-3, with TRBD2 as a possible D gene (6 bases). Germline V lookup: CDR1 KGHDR, CDR2 SFDVKD. This CDR3 is built from 13 residues. Trimming cost V 4 bases and J 3 bases, with 7 bases left between them. CDR3 in amino acids: CATSEEGTDTQYF. CDR3 bases: TGTGCCACCAGTGAGGAGGGAACAGATACGCAGTATTTT.

The count of this clone is one. The chain uses TRBV2 and TRBJ1-5; D ambiguous. This CDR3 has 14 amino acids. Trimming left V 3 bases short and J 0 bases short, with 6 bases between. The germline V gene has CDR1 SNHLY and CDR2 FYNNEI. CDR3 DNA: TGTGCCAGCAGTGACAGTTATAGCAATCAGCCCCAGCATTTT. Amino acids: CASSDSYSNQPQHF.